The text below deals with one T cell receptor (beta chain). As yet, its antigen is unknown. The PCR was carried out with 60 Vbeta primers and 13 Jbeta primers. TCRdb's table, derived via immunoSEQ multiplex PCR, lists solely in-frame clones and lacks some. This sample contains 150,000 to 250,000 clones. These data come from a study of cytomegalovirus exposure and HLA in healthy donors. General observations from the study: The classifier reportedly diagnosed cytomegalovirus status with high sensitivity and specificity. The availability of immune exposure information extended only to CMV serostatus. A missense DCLRE1C variant was associated with V- and J-gene trimming of TCR beta chains in a later analysis, and an independent cohort replicated the association.

Germline CDR1 is SQVTM and CDR2 is ANQGSEA. This CDR3 comprises 11 residues. The V and J ends lost 3 bases and 13 bases respectively, with 15 bases between them. The rearrangement uses TRBV29-1 and TRBJ1-1, with no clear D. The sequenced sample consisted of PBMCs. The receptor's source is a boy aged 5-17 years in good health and CMV-seronegative. CDR3 region: CSVEGSVEGFF. DNA for the CDR3: TGCAGCGTTGAGGGCTCCGTTGAGGGTTTCTTT. Filled out from reference TRBV29-1 and TRBJ1-1, the complete variable domain reads SAVISQKPSRDICQRGTSLTIQCQVDSQVTMMFWYRQQPGQSLTLIATANQGSEATYESGFVIDKFPISRPNLTFSTLTVSNMSPEDSSIYLCSVEGSVEGFFGQGTRLTVV.